The sequence of this T cell receptor (beta chain) was determined in a study of blood T cell repertoires in COVID-19. Study-wide background: The cDNA or gDNA used as material had been derived from T cells, B-cell-depleted T cells, or PBMCs.

Patients in Seattle were enrolled during active infection, then followed longitudinally. This CDR3 region has 15 residues. The V gene lost 2 bases and the J gene lost 1 base, with 10 bases spanning the gap. Germline V CDR1 and CDR2: SGHNT, YYREEE (reference sequence). Libraries were prepared by immunoSEQ multiplex PCR; TCRdb keeps only in-frame clonotypes and omits some of them. This sample yields some 200,000 clones, of which roughly 92% are seen a single time; 0.7% to 0.8% belongs to the top ten. The receptor was derived from a man younger than 45 with COVID-19, enrolled during active disease. The specimen sequenced was peripheral blood. V usage is TRBV5-4 and J usage is TRBJ1-3; D not certain. This chain's CDR3 is CASSLVAGSGNTIYF. CDR3 DNA: TGTGCCAGCAGCTTAGTCGCGGGATCTGGAAACACCATATATTTT.